What follows are 15 T cell receptor beta chains derived from one specimen sequenced in a study of cytomegalovirus exposure and HLA in healthy donors. Assay used: immunoSEQ multiplex PCR; TCRdb lists only in-frame clones, some missing. This sample has fewer than 150,000 clones, with around four fifths found just once. Sequenced: PBMCs. The receptor set was obtained from a man under 40 in good health and CMV-seropositive.

V and J are TRBV28 and TRBJ1-5; 7 positions agree with TRBD1. The V and J ends lost 5 bases and 1 base, in that order; junction bases with no gene match: 8. Germline CDR1 is MDHEN and CDR2 is SYDVKM. CDR3 length: 16 amino acids. The CDR3 DNA reads TGTGCCAGCAGTACCCACAACAGGGGAAGCAATCAGCCCCAGCATTTT. Amino acid sequence: CASSTHNRGSNQPQHF.

This chain connects TRBV19 to TRBJ1-5, with 12 bases that match TRBD1. J lost 6 bases, V lost 7 bases, and 22 bases had no gene match. Germline CDR1 is LNHDA and CDR2 is SQIVND (reference sequence). This CDR3 is built from 20 residues. Written as DNA, the CDR3 is TGTGCCAGTACCAATTCCTGGGGATGGGACAGGGGGCGAAACAGTCAGCCCCAGCATTTT. Protein: CASTNSWGWDRGRNSQPQHF.

This clone was counted only a few times. This sequence joins TRBV7-8 and TRBJ1-1; 7 nucleotides match TRBD1. V shed 5 bases and J 4 bases; nucleotides not matched to a gene: 7. The germline V gene encodes CDR1 SGHVS and CDR2 FQNEAQ. The CDR3 contains 14 residues. CDR3 protein: CASSMLQGTTEAFF. The CDR3 DNA is TGTGCCAGCAGCATGTTACAGGGGACCACTGAAGCTTTCTTT.

The chain combines TRBV7-2 with TRBJ1-5, with a possible D match to TRBD1 (5 bases). Germline V gene sequence: CDR1 SGHTA, CDR2 FQGNSA. The CDR3 totals 17 residues. The germline V and J ends were trimmed by 5 bases and 2 bases, with 19 bases remaining between them. The CDR3: CASSPYPSGLGNQPQHF. CDR3 nucleotide sequence: TGTGCCAGCAGCCCTTACCCCTCAGGGTTGGGCAATCAGCCCCAGCATTTT.

CDR3 coding DNA: TGTGCCAGCTCATTTTCGGGAGTAGAGACCCAGTACTTC. Translated: CASSFSGVETQYF. This rearrangement joins TRBV18 to TRBJ2-5; the D gene is possibly TRBD2 (6 bases). The CDR3 covers 13 residues. V was clipped by 5 bases and J by 4 bases, with 11 bases between them. In germline, CDR1 is KGHSH, CDR2 LQKENI.

V is TRBV6-1 and J is TRBJ1-5, with 10 bases fitting TRBD1. Germline CDR1 reads MNHNS; CDR2 reads SASEGT. V dropped 4 bases and J dropped 4; count of bases not matched to a gene: 7. The CDR3 is 16 residues long. The CDR3 DNA follows: TGTGCCAGCAGTGGACAGGGGGCTATCGGGAATCAGCCCCAGCATTTT. This encodes CASSGQGAIGNQPQHF.

This sequence joins TRBV5-6 and TRBJ1-3; 7 bases match TRBD1. This CDR3 is built from 14 residues. The ends lost 5 bases at V and 0 bases at J; junction bases unmatched: 2. Looked up from germline, CDR1 is SGHDT and CDR2 is YYEEEE. The CDR3 DNA reads as TGTGCCAGCAGAGACAGGGCCTCTGGAAACACCATATATTTT. It encodes CASRDRASGNTIYF.

The chain links TRBV27 to TRBJ2-1; 15 bases are a match to TRBD2. CDR1 and CDR2 (germline): MNHEY, SMNVEV (reference sequence). The CDR3 is made up of 15 amino acids. The ends lost 4 bases at V and 5 bases at J; junction bases unmatched: 0. Here the CDR3 reads CASSWTSGRDNEQFF. The CDR3 DNA follows: TGTGCCAGCAGTTGGACTAGCGGGAGGGACAATGAGCAGTTCTTC.

This clone came up a few times. The chain employs TRBV4-1 and TRBJ1-6, with 9 nucleotides matching TRBD1. The CDR3 has 16 amino acids. Per germline, CDR1 MGHRA and CDR2 YSYEKL. After removal of 2 bases from V and 9 bases from J, the junction contained 8 bases not matched to a gene. CDR3 in DNA: TGCGCCAGCAGCCAACGACAGGGGGAATCCGCTTCACCCCTCCACTTT. Translating gives CASSQRQGESASPLHF.

Note on this clone: The identical CDR3 is also encoded by other nucleotide sequences in the sample. The chain joins TRBV9 to TRBJ2-3, with D unclear. Germline CDR1 and CDR2: SGDLS and YYNGEE. The V end was cut by 3 bases, the J end by 1 base, with 3 bases between. This CDR3 is built from 12 residues. As DNA, the CDR3 is TGTGCCAGCAGCGCAGGCACAGATACGCAGTATTTT. It is translated as CASSAGTDTQYF.

This clone showed up just a few times. This chain uses TRBV30 with TRBJ1-1, with D possibly matching TRBD1 (6 bases). V shed 1 base and J shed 1 base, with 7 bases lying between them. The CDR3 extends over 13 amino acids. Germline V gives CDR1 GTSNPN, CDR2 SVGIG (reference sequence). This CDR3 is CAWSGGQNTEAFF. CDR3 coding DNA: TGTGCCTGGAGTGGGGGACAGAACACTGAAGCTTTCTTT.

The chain carries TRBV7-2 and TRBJ1-2; 9 positions match TRBD1. Losses at the gene ends were 5 bases for V and 7 bases for J; bases not matched to a gene: 11. Germline CDR1 reads SGHTA; CDR2 reads FQGNSA. The length of the CDR3 is 15 residues. CDR3 in amino acids: CASSMLGQGISGYTF. The CDR3 nucleotides are TGTGCCAGCAGCATGCTGGGACAGGGAATAAGTGGCTACACCTTC.

The chain links TRBV5-1 to TRBJ2-3, with unresolved D. The CDR3 length is 16 residues. Germline loops: CDR1 SGHRS, CDR2 YFSETQ. With 6 bases removed from V and 1 base from J, the gap between germline ends came to 18 bases. This CDR3 is CASTATYGRGTDTQYF. The CDR3 bases are TGCGCCAGCACCGCCACGTATGGGCGAGGCACAGATACGCAGTATTTT.

The V call is TRBV7-6, the J call TRBJ2-2; possible D gene TRBD2, 7 bases. V lost 1 base and J lost 6, with 15 bases in between. Germline CDR1 and CDR2: SGHVS and FNYEAQ. CDR3 length equals 16 residues. The CDR3 reads CASSLDLPGGPGELFF. The CDR3 coding sequence is TGTGCCAGCAGCTTAGACTTGCCGGGGGGCCCCGGGGAGCTGTTTTTT.

The chain couples TRBV4-1 to TRBJ1-2; D may be TRBD1 (6 bases). The V gene lost 6 bases and the J gene lost 4 bases, with 21 bases spanning the gap. Germline V gives CDR1 MGHRA, CDR2 YSYEKL. The CDR3 is 16 residues long. In DNA, the CDR3 is TGCGCCAGCAGACACAACACAGGGTTCCTATCCTATGGCTACACCTTC. This codes for CASRHNTGFLSYGYTF.